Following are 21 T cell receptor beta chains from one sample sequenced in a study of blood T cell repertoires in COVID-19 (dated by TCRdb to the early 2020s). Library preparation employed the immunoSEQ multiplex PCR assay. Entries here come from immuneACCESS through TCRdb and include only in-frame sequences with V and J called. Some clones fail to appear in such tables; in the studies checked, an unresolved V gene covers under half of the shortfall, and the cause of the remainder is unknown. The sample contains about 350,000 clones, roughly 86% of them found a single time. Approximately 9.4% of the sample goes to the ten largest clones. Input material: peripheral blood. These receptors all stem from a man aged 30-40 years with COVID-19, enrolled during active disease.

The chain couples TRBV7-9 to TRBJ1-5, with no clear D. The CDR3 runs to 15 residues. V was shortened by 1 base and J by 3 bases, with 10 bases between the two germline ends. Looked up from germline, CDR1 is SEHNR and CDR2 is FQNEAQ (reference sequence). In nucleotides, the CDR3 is TGTGCCAGCAGCTTAGGTAACAGCTACAATCAGCCCCAGCATTTT. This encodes CASSLGNSYNQPQHF.

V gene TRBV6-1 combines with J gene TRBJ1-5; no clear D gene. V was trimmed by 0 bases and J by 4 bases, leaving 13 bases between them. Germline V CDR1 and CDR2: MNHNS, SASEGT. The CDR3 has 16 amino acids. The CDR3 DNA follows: TGTGCCAGCAGTGAAGCTGGAGGGAACGAGAATCAGCCCCAGCATTTT. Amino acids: CASSEAGGNENQPQHF.

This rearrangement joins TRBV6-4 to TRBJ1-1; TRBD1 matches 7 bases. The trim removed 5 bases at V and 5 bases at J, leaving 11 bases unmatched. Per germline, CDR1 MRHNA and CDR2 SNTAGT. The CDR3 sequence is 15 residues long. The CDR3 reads CASSPTGVVGTEAFF. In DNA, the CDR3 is TGTGCCAGCAGTCCCACAGGGGTAGTTGGGACTGAAGCTTTCTTT.

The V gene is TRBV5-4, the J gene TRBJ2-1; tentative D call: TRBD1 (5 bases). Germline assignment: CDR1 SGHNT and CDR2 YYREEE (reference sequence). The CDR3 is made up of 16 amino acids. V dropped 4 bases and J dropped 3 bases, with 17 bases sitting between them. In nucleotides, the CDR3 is TGTGCCAGCAGCCCCGGGCAGGCGGACATCTACAATGAGCAGTTCTTC. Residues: CASSPGQADIYNEQFF.

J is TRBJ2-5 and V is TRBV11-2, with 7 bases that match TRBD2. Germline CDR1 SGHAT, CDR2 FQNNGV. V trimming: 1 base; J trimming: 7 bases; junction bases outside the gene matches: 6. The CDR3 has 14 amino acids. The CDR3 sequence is CASSLGAGRGTQYF. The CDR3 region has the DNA TGTGCCAGCAGCTTAGGGGCGGGGAGGGGGACCCAGTACTTC. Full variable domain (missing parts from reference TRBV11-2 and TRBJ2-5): EAGVAQSPRYKIIEKRQSVAFWCNPISGHATLYWYQQILGQGPKLLIQFQNNGVVDDSQLPKDRFSAERLKGVDSTLKIQPAKLEDSAVYLCASSLGAGRGTQYFGPGTRLLVL.

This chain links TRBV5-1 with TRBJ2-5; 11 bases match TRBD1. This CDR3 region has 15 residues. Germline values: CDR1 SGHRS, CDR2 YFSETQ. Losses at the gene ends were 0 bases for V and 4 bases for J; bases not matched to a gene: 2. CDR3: CASSLGTGGSETQYF. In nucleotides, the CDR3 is TGCGCCAGCAGCTTGGGGACAGGGGGCTCAGAGACCCAGTACTTC.

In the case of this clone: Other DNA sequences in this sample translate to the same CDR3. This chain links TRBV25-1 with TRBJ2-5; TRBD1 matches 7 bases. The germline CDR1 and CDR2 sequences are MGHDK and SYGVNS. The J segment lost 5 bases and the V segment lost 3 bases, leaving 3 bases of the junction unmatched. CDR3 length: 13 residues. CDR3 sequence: CASSDSGQETQYF. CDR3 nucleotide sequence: TGTGCCAGCAGTGACTCGGGACAGGAGACCCAGTACTTC.

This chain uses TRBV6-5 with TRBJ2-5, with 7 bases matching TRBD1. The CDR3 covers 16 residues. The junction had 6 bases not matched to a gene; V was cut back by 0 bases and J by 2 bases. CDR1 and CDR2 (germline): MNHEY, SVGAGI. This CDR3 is CASSYSRGTAQETQYF. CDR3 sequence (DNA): TGTGCCAGCAGTTACTCTCGAGGGACAGCACAAGAGACCCAGTACTTC.

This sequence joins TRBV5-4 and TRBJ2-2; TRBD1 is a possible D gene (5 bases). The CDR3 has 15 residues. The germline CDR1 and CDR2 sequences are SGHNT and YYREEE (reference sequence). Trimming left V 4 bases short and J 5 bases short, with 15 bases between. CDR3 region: CASSPTRRGTGELFF. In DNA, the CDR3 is TGTGCCAGCAGCCCAACGAGAAGGGGAACCGGGGAGCTGTTTTTT.

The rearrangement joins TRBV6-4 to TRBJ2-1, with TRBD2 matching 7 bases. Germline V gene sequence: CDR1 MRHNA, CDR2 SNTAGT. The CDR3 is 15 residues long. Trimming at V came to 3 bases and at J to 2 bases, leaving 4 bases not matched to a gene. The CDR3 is CASSESGDPYNEQFF. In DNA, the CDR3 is TGTGCCAGCAGTGAAAGCGGGGATCCCTACAATGAGCAGTTCTTC.

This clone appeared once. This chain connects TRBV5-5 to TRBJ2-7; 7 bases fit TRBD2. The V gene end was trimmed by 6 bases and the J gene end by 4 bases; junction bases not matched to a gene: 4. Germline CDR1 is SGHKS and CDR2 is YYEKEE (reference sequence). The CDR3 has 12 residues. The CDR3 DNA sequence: TGTGCCAGCACACCGGGGGGTTACGAGCAGTACTTC. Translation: CASTPGGYEQYF.

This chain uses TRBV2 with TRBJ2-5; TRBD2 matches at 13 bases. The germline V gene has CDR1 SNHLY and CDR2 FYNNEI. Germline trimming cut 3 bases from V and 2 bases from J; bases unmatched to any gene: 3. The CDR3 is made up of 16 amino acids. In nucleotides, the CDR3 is TGTGCCAGCAGTGATCCGGGACTAGCGGGACAAGAGACCCAGTACTTC. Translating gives CASSDPGLAGQETQYF.

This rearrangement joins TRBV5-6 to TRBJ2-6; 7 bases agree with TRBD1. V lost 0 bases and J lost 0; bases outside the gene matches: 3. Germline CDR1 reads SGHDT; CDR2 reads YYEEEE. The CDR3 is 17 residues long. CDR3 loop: CASSLDRGNSGANVLTF. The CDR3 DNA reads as TGTGCCAGCAGCTTGGACAGGGGAAACTCTGGGGCCAACGTCCTGACTTTC.

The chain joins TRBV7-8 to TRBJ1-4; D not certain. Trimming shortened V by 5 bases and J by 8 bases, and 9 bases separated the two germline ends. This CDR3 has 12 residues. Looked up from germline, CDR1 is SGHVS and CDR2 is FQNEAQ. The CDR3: CASSHRYEKLFF. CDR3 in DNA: TGTGCCAGCAGCCACAGATACGAAAAACTGTTTTTT.

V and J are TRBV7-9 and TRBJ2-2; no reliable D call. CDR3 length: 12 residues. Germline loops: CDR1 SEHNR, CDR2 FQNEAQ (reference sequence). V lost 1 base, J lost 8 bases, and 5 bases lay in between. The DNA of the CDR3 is TGTGCCAGCAGCTTAGGAGTGGGGGAGCTGTTTTTT. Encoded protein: CASSLGVGELFF. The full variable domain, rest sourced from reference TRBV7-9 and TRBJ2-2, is DTGVSQNPRHKITKRGQNVTFRCDPISEHNRLYWYRQTLGQGPEFLTYFQNEAQLEKSRLLSDRFSAERPKGSFSTLEIQRTEQGDSAMYLCASSLGVGELFFGEGSRLTVL.

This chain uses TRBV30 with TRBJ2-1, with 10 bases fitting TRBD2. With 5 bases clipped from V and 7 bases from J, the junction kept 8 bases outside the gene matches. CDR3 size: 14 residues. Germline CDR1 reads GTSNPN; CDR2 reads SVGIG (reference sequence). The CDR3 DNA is TGTGCCTGGGGAGCGGGAGGGCTAAAGAATGAGCAGTTCTTC. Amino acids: CAWGAGGLKNEQFF.

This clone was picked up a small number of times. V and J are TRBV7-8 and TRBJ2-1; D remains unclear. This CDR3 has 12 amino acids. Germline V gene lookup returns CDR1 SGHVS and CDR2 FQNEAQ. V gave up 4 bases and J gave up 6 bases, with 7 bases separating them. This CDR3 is CASSSRGNEQFF. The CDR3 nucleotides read TGTGCCAGCAGCTCGCGCGGCAATGAGCAGTTCTTC. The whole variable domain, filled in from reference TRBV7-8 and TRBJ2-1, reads GAGVSQSPRYKVAKRGQDVALRCDPISGHVSLFWYQQALGQGPEFLTYFQNEAQLDKSGLPSDRFFAERPEGSVSTLKIQRTQQEDSAVYLCASSSRGNEQFFGPGTRLTVL.

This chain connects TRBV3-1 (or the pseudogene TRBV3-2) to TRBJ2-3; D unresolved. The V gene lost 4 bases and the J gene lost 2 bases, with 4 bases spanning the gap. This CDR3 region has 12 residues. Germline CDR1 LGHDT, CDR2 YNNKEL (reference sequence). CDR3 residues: CASSLSTDTQYF. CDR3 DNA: TGTGCCAGCAGCCTATCCACAGATACGCAGTATTTT.

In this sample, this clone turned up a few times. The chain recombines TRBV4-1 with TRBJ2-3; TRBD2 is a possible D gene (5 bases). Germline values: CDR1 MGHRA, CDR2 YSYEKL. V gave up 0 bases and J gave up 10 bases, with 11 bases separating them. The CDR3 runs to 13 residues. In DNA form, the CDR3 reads TGCGCCAGCAGCCAAGATTGGACTGAGGCGCAGTATTTT. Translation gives CASSQDWTEAQYF.

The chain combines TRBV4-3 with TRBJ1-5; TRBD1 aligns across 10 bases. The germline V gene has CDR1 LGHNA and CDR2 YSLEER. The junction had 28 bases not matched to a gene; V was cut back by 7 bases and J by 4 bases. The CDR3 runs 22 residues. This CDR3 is CASNQGTSLKTGGAGGNQPQHF. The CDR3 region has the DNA TGCGCCAGCAATCAAGGCACATCTTTAAAGACAGGGGGCGCTGGAGGGAATCAGCCCCAGCATTTT.

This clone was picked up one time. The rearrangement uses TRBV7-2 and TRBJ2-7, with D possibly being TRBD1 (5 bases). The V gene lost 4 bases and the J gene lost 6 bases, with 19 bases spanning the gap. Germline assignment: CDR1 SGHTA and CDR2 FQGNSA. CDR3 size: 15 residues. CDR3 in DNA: TGTGCCAGCAGCTCTGGCTCAGGGATTCTAAGCGAGCAGTACTTC. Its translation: CASSSGSGILSEQYF.